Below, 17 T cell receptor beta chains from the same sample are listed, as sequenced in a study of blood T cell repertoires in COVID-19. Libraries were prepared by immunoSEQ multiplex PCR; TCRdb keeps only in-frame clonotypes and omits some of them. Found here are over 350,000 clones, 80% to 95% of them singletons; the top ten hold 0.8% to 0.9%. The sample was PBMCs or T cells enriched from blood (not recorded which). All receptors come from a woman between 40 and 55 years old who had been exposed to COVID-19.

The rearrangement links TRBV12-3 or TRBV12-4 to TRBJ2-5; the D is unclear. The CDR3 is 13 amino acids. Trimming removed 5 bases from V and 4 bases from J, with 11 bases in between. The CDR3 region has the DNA TGTGCCAGCAGTCCCCCCCCGGGAGAGACCCAGTACTTC. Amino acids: CASSPPPGETQYF.

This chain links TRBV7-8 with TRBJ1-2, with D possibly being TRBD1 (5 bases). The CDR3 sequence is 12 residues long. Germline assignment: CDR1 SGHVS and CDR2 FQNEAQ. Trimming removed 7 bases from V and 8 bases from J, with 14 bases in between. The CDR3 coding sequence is TGTGCCAGCAACAGCAGGGCCGGGGGCTACACCTTC. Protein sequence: CASNSRAGGYTF.

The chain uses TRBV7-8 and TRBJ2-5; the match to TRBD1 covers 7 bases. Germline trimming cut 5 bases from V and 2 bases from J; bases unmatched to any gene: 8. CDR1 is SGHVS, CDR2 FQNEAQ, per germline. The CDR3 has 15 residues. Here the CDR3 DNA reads TGTGCCAGCAGCAGCCGGGACAGTCTACAAGAGACCCAGTACTTC. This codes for CASSSRDSLQETQYF. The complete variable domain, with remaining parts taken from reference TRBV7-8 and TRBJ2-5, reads GAGVSQSPRYKVAKRGQDVALRCDPISGHVSLFWYQQALGQGPEFLTYFQNEAQLDKSGLPSDRFFAERPEGSVSTLKIQRTQQEDSAVYLCASSSRDSLQETQYFGPGTRLLVL.

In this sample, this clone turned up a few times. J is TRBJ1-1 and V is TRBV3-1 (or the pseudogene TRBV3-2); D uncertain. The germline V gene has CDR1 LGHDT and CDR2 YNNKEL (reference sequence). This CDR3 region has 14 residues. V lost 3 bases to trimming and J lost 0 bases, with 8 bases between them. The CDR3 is CASSQARMNTEAFF. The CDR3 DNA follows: TGTGCCAGCAGCCAGGCACGTATGAACACTGAAGCTTTCTTT.

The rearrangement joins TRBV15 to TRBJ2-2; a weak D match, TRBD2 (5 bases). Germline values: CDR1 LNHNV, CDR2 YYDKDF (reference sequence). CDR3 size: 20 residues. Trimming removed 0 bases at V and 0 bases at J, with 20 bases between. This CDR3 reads CATSRDSRGSPGANTGELFF. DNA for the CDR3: TGTGCCACCAGCAGAGATTCCCGGGGATCTCCTGGGGCGAACACCGGGGAGCTGTTTTTT.

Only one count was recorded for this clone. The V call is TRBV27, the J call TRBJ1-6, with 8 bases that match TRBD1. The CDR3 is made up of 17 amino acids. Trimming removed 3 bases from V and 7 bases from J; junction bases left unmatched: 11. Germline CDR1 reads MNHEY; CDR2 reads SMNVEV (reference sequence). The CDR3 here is CASSFDRGRVWNSPLHF. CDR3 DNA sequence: TGTGCCAGCAGTTTCGACAGGGGACGGGTTTGGAATTCACCCCTCCACTTT.

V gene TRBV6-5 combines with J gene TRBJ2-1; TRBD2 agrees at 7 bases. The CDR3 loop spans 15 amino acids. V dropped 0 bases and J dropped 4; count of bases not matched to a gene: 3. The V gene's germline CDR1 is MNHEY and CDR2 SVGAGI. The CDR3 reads CASSYSSGEYNEQFF. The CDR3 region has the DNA TGTGCCAGCAGTTACTCGAGCGGGGAATACAATGAGCAGTTCTTC.

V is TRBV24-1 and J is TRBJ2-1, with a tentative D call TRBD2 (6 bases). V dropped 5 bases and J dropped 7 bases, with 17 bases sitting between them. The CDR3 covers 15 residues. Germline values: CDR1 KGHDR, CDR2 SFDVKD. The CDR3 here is CATSALIPGGNEQFF. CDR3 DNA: TGTGCCACCAGTGCTCTCATCCCTGGGGGGAATGAGCAGTTCTTC.

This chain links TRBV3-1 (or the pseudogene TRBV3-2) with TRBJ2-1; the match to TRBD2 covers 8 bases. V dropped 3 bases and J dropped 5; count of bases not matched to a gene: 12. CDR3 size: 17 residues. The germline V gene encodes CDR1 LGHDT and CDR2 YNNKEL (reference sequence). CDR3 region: CASSHSKSLAANNEQFF. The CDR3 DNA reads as TGTGCCAGCAGCCACTCCAAGTCACTAGCGGCGAACAATGAGCAGTTCTTC.

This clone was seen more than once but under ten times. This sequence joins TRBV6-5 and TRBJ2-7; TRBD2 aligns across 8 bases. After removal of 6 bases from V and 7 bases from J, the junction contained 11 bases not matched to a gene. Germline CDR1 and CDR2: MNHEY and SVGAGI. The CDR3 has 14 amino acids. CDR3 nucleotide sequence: TGTGCCAGCAGCAATCGGGAGGGCCTAGGGGAGCAGTACTTC. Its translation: CASSNREGLGEQYF.

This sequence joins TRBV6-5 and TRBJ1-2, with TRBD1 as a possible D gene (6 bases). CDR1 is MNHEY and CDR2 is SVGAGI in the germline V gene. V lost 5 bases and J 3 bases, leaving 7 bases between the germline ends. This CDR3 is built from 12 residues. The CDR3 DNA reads TGTGCCAGCAGTAGGACAGACTATGGCTACACCTTC. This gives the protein CASSRTDYGYTF.

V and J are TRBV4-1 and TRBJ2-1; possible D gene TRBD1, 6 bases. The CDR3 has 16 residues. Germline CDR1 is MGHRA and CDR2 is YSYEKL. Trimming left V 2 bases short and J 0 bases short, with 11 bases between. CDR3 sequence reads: CASSQRGGPSYNEQFF. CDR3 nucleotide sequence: TGCGCCAGCAGCCAAAGAGGGGGTCCCTCCTACAATGAGCAGTTCTTC.

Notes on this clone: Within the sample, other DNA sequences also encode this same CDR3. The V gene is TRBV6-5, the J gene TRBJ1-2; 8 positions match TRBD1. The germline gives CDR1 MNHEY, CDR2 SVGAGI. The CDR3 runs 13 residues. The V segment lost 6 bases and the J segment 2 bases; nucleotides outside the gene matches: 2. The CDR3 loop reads CASSGQGNYGYTF. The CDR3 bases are TGTGCCAGCAGCGGACAGGGAAACTATGGCTACACCTTC.

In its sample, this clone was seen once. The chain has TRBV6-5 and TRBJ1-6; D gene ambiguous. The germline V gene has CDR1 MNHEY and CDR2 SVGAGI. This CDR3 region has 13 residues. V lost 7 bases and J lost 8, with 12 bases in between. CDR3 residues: CASTEQNHSPLHF. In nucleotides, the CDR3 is TGTGCCAGCACGGAACAGAACCATTCACCCCTCCACTTT.

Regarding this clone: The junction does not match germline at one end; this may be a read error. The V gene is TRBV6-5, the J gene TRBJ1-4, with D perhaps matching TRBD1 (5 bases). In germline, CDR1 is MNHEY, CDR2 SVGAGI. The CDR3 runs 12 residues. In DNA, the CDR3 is TGTGCCAGCAGTAAATCGACAGCCCTGGTTCTTTTT. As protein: CASSKSTALVLF.

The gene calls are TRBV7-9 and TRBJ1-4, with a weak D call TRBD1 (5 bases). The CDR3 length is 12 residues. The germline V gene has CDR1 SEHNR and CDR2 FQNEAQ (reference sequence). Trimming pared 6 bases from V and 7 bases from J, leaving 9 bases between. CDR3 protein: CASRGLGEKLFF. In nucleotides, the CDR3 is TGTGCCAGCAGGGGGCTGGGTGAAAAACTGTTTTTT. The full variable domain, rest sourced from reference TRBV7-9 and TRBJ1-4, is DTGVSQNPRHKITKRGQNVTFRCDPISEHNRLYWYRQTLGQGPEFLTYFQNEAQLEKSRLLSDRFSAERPKGSFSTLEIQRTEQGDSAMYLCASRGLGEKLFFGSGTQLSVL.

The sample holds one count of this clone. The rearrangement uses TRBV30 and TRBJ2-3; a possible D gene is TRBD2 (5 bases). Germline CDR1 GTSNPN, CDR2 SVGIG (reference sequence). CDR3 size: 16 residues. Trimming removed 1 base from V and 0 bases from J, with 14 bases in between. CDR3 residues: CAWSGGSGVSTDTQYF. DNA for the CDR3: TGTGCCTGGAGTGGGGGAAGCGGCGTCAGCACAGATACGCAGTATTTT.